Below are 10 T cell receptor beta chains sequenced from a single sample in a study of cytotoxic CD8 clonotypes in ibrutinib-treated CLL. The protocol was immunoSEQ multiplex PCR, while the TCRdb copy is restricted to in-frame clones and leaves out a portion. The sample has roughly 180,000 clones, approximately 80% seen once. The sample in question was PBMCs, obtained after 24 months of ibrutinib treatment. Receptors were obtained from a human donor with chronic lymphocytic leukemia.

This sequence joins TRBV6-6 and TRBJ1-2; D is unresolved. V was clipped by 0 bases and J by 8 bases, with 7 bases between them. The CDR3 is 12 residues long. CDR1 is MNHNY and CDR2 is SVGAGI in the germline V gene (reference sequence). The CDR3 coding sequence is TGTGCCAGCAGTTACTCGTCCCGCGGCTACACCTTC. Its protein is CASSYSSRGYTF.

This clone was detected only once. The CDR3 DNA is TGTGCCAGCAGTTTTATGAGCACAGATACGCAGTATTTT. Translation: CASSFMSTDTQYF. V is TRBV28 and J is TRBJ2-3; D remains ambiguous. CDR1 and CDR2 (germline): MDHEN, SYDVKM. The CDR3 runs to 13 residues. Trimming cost V 3 bases and J 0 bases, with 4 bases left between them. Complete variable domain (other parts from reference TRBV28 and TRBJ2-3): DVKVTQSSRYLVKRTGEKVFLECVQDMDHENMFWYRQDPGLGLRLIYFSYDVKMKEKGDIPEGYSVSREKKERFSLILESASTNQTSMYLCASSFMSTDTQYFGPGTRLTVL.

The CDR3 sequence is CASSVSGTPGTEAFF. The DNA for the CDR3 is TGTGCCAGCAGCGTATCCGGGACGCCGGGGACTGAAGCTTTCTTT. The chain carries TRBV7-8 and TRBJ1-1; TRBD1 might be the D (5 bases). This CDR3 is built from 15 residues. From germline, CDR1 is SGHVS and CDR2 FQNEAQ. With 5 bases removed from V and 5 bases from J, the gap between germline ends came to 18 bases.

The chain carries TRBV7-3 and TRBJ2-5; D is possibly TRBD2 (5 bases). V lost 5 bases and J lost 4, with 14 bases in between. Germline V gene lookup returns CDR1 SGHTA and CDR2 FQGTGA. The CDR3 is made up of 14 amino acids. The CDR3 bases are TGTGCCAGCAGCCCGGAGACTATAGGAGAGACCCAGTACTTC. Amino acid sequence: CASSPETIGETQYF.

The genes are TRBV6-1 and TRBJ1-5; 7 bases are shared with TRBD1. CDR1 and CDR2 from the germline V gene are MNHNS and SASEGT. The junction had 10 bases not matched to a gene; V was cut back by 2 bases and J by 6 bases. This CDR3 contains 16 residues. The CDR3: CASSESPPRGRQPQHF. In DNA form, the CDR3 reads TGTGCCAGCAGTGAATCCCCTCCGAGGGGGCGTCAGCCCCAGCATTTT.

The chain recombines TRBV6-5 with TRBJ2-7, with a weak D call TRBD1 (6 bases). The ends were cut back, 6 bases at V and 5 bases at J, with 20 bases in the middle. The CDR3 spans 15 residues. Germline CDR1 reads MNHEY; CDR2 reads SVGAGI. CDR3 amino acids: CASRRYRDTPNEQYF. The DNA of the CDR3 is TGTGCCAGCAGAAGATACCGGGACACCCCTAACGAGCAGTACTTC.

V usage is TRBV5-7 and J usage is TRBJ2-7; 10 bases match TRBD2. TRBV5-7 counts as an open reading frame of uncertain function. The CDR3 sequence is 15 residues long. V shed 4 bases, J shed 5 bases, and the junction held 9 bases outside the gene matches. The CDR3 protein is CASSAGRLAGDEQYF. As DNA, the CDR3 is TGTGCCAGCAGCGCAGGACGGCTAGCGGGGGACGAGCAGTACTTC.

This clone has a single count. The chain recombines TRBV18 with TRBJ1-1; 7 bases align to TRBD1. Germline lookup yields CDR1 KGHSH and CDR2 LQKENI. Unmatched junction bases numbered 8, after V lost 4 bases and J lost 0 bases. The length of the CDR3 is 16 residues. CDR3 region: CASSRRGQSMNTEAFF. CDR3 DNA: TGTGCCAGCTCACGGAGGGGACAGTCCATGAACACTGAAGCTTTCTTT.

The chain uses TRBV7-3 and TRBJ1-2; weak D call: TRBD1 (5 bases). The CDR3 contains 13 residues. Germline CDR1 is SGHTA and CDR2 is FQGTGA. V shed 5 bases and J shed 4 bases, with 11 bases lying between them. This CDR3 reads CASSQRGSYGYTF. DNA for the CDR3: TGTGCCAGCAGCCAACGGGGCAGCTATGGCTACACCTTC.

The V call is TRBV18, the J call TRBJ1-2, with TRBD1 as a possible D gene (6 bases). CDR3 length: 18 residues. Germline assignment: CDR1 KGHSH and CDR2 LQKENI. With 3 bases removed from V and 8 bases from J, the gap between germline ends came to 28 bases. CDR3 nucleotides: TGTGCCAGCTCACCGACGTTGGGCTCCGGGGGCGCTTTAGAAGGCTACACCTTC. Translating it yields CASSPTLGSGGALEGYTF.